The 29 T cell receptor beta chains given below trace back to one sample, sequenced in a study of T cells in Graves' hyperthyroidism and ophthalmopathy. It was RNA transcripts that yielded the amplified TCR beta CDR3 regions. HTBI primers drove first-round RT-PCR of the TCR CDR3. TCRdb called the multiplex PCR reads again in MiXCR, with one record for every CDR3 protein. The sample lists 550,000 to 650,000 distinct CDR3 sequences; about 15% were seen once. Sequencing was carried out using blood. These receptors originate from a woman in her thirties or forties with Graves' hyperthyroidism.

This clonotype occurred a few times. The gene calls are TRBV6-1 and TRBJ2-1; D is perhaps TRBD2 (6 bases). The CDR3 has 15 residues. V lost 1 base and J lost 1, with 8 bases in between. CDR1 is MNHNS, CDR2 SASEGT, per germline. In DNA, the CDR3 is TGTGCCAGCAGTGAAGGGGGGGTGTCCTACAATGAGCAGTTCTTC. Protein product: CASSEGGVSYNEQFF.

This clonotype was seen only a few times. This chain connects TRBV20-1 to TRBJ1-1; no clear D gene. V shed 0 bases and J shed 2 bases, with 10 bases lying between them. Germline loops: CDR1 DFQATT, CDR2 SNEGSKA (reference sequence). CDR3 length: 14 residues. CDR3 nucleotide sequence: TGCAGTGCTAGAGATGGAACGGAAAACACTGAAGCTTTCTTT. Translated: CSARDGTENTEAFF.

In this sample, this clonotype turned up many times. The CDR3 DNA follows: TGTGCCAGCAGCCAAGGCCGACAGGGGAATCAGCCCCAGCATTTT. Translation gives CASSQGRQGNQPQHF. This chain links TRBV3-1 with TRBJ1-5, with TRBD1 matching over 8 bases. V trimming: 1 base; J trimming: 4 bases; junction bases outside the gene matches: 3. This CDR3 spans 15 amino acids. Germline CDR1 reads LGHDT; CDR2 reads YNNKEL (reference sequence).

This clonotype was detected ten times or more. V and J are TRBV11-2 and TRBJ2-7, with D possibly being TRBD1 (6 bases). Trimming cost V 5 bases and J 1 base, with 15 bases left between them. The CDR3 contains 15 residues. CDR1 and CDR2 (germline): SGHAT, FQNNGV. The CDR3 is CASSADSGRSYEQYF. The DNA for the CDR3 is TGTGCCAGCAGCGCGGACAGTGGGCGATCCTACGAGCAGTACTTC. The complete variable domain, with remaining parts taken from reference TRBV11-2 and TRBJ2-7, reads EAGVAQSPRYKIIEKRQSVAFWCNPISGHATLYWYQQILGQGPKLLIQFQNNGVVDDSQLPKDRFSAERLKGVDSTLKIQPAKLEDSAVYLCASSADSGRSYEQYFGPGTRLTVT.

J is TRBJ2-3 and V is TRBV3-1; D gene uncertain. Trimming pared 4 bases from V and 1 base from J, leaving 15 bases between. The CDR3 is 16 amino acids. Germline V CDR1 and CDR2: LGHDT, YNNKEL (reference sequence). The CDR3 reads CASSLSVARGTDTQYF. For the CDR3, the DNA is TGTGCCAGCAGCCTTTCCGTGGCCAGAGGCACAGATACGCAGTATTTT.

The V call is TRBV24-1, the J call TRBJ2-5, with unresolved D. Germline-derived CDR1 and CDR2 are KGHDR and SFDVKD. This CDR3 has 13 residues. V was trimmed by 2 bases and J by 5 bases, leaving 8 bases between them. CDR3 coding DNA: TGTGCCACCAGTGATTACGACGGTGAGACCCAGTACTTC. Translated: CATSDYDGETQYF.

This clonotype was observed a handful of times. The CDR3 ends on some other residue instead of the conserved phenylalanine or tryptophan, so this is likely a read error. J is TRBJ1-2 and V is TRBV28; 10 nucleotides agree with TRBD1. The CDR3 loop spans 15 amino acids. V lost 3 bases to trimming and J lost 6 bases; unmatched junction nucleotides: 7. CDR1 and CDR2 (germline): MDHEN, SYDVKM. CDR3 amino acids: CASSLYTGTGDGYTL. In DNA, the CDR3 is TGTGCCAGCAGTTTGTATACCGGGACAGGGGATGGCTACACCCTC.

The chain couples TRBV28 to TRBJ1-1, with 7 bases that match TRBD1. CDR3 size: 15 residues. Trimming cost V 6 bases and J 1 base; bases outside gene matches: 8. CDR1 is MDHEN, CDR2 SYDVKM, per germline. The CDR3 nucleotides are TGTGCCAGCAGCCCCGGGACAGACGAGAACACTGAAGCTTTCTTT. It is translated as CASSPGTDENTEAFF.

The chain combines TRBV5-8 with TRBJ2-7; D unclear. The V gene lost 2 bases and the J gene lost 4 bases, with 13 bases spanning the gap. Germline CDR1 reads SGHTS; CDR2 reads YDEGEE. The CDR3 has 14 amino acids. The CDR3: CASSFRSEDYEQYF. CDR3 sequence (DNA): TGTGCCAGCAGCTTTAGGTCAGAAGATTACGAGCAGTACTTC.

This clonotype was counted many times. This sequence joins TRBV20-1 and TRBJ1-5, with a possible D match to TRBD1 (5 bases). V dropped 6 bases and J dropped 7 bases, with 10 bases sitting between them. The germline V gene encodes CDR1 DFQATT and CDR2 SNEGSKA (reference sequence). The CDR3 contains 11 residues. CDR3 DNA: TGCAGTGCCACCCAGGGCCAGCCCCAGCATTTT. This sequence encodes CSATQGQPQHF.

This clonotype showed up many times. The rearrangement uses TRBV11-3 and TRBJ2-7; maybe TRBD1 (5 bases). Deletions cut 5 bases from V and 3 bases from J, with 17 bases between. This CDR3 has 15 amino acids. Germline-derived CDR1 and CDR2 are SGHNT and YENEEA. CDR3 in amino acids: CASSPIGQTNYEQYF. CDR3 nucleotides: TGTGCCAGCAGCCCCATCGGACAAACTAACTACGAGCAGTACTTC.

Only a few counts were recorded for this clonotype. V is TRBV27 and J is TRBJ2-2, with D possibly being TRBD2 (5 bases). This CDR3 comprises 16 residues. Germline V gene sequence: CDR1 MNHEY, CDR2 SMNVEV (reference sequence). V lost 2 bases, J lost 6 bases, and 16 bases lay in between. CDR3 sequence (DNA): TGTGCCAGCAGTTTACCCCCGCGCCCCGGGGCCGGGGAGCTGTTTTTT. Its translation is CASSLPPRPGAGELFF.

This chain connects TRBV29-1 to TRBJ2-1; 14 bases fit TRBD2. Germline assignment: CDR1 SQVTM and CDR2 ANQGSEA. The CDR3 totals 16 residues. After removal of 3 bases from V and 2 bases from J, the junction contained 3 bases not matched to a gene. DNA of the CDR3: TGCAGCGTTGACGGGACTAGCGGGAGACCCTACAATGAGCAGTTCTTC. It codes for CSVDGTSGRPYNEQFF.

This clonotype was recorded many times. The V and J genes are TRBV7-2 and TRBJ1-4, with 8 positions matching TRBD1. The CDR3 totals 14 residues. V dropped 6 bases and J dropped 8; count of bases not matched to a gene: 8. Germline V gives CDR1 SGHTA, CDR2 FQGNSA. The CDR3 region is CASSRGTGSEKLFF. The CDR3 DNA is TGTGCCAGCAGTCGGGGGACAGGATCCGAAAAACTGTTTTTT.

In this sample, this clonotype turned up many times. An end of the junction differs from the germline gene, which may be a read error. CDR3 DNA: TGTGCTAGCAGCACGAACGTCGGGGAGCTGTTTTTT. It encodes CASSTNVGELFF. The chain combines TRBV7-7 with TRBJ2-2; no clear D. The CDR3 is 12 amino acids. Germline values: CDR1 SSHAT, CDR2 FNYEAQ (reference sequence).

In its sample, this clonotype was seen many times. V usage is TRBV27 and J usage is TRBJ2-7; the match to TRBD1 covers 12 bases. Germline trimming cut 5 bases from V and 7 bases from J; bases unmatched to any gene: 6. The CDR3 loop spans 14 amino acids. Per the germline V gene, CDR1 is MNHEY and CDR2 is SMNVEV (reference sequence). CDR3 in amino acids: CASSTGQGAWEQYF. The CDR3 DNA follows: TGTGCCAGCAGTACGGGACAGGGGGCGTGGGAGCAGTACTTC.

This clonotype was seen ten or more times. The V gene is TRBV6-2 or TRBV6-3, the J gene TRBJ2-5; TRBD2 matches at 11 bases. Germline assignment: CDR1 MNHEY and CDR2 SVGEGT. V dropped 5 bases and J dropped 2; count of bases not matched to a gene: 1. The CDR3 loop spans 14 amino acids. The CDR3 region has the DNA TGTGCCAGCAGTCGACTAGCGGGACAAGAGACCCAGTACTTC. It translates to CASSRLAGQETQYF.

The sample holds many counts of this clonotype. The genes are TRBV6-2 or TRBV6-3 and TRBJ2-7; TRBD2 matches at 9 bases. CDR1 is MNHEY and CDR2 is SVGEGT in the germline V gene. V dropped 0 bases and J dropped 5; count of bases not matched to a gene: 8. CDR3 length: 16 residues. The CDR3 coding sequence is TGTGCCAGCAGTTACTCGAGGCCTAGCGGGACCCACGAGCAGTACTTC. Its translation: CASSYSRPSGTHEQYF.

In its sample, this clonotype was seen many times. The chain has TRBV20-1 and TRBJ2-7; 10 bases map to TRBD2. The CDR3 is 14 residues long. Germline CDR1 reads DFQATT; CDR2 reads SNEGSKA (reference sequence). V dropped 1 base and J dropped 4; count of bases not matched to a gene: 4. The CDR3 reads CSARGDSGRYEQYF. In DNA form, the CDR3 reads TGCAGTGCTAGAGGTGATAGCGGGAGGTACGAGCAGTACTTC.

This clonotype was found many times. The genes are TRBV2 and TRBJ1-6; no firm D call. Germline assignment: CDR1 SNHLY and CDR2 FYNNEI. The V and J ends lost 10 bases and 5 bases respectively, with 12 bases between them. This CDR3 comprises 13 residues. In DNA, the CDR3 is TGTGCCACCACGGGCAGGAATAATTCACCCCTCCACTTT. Its protein product is CATTGRNNSPLHF.

J is TRBJ2-1 and V is TRBV3-1; the D gene is possibly TRBD1 (6 bases). Deletions cut 1 base from V and 8 bases from J, with 12 bases between. The CDR3 totals 14 residues. Germline V gives CDR1 LGHDT, CDR2 YNNKEL (reference sequence). The CDR3 DNA follows: TGTGCCAGCAGCCAAGGAGGTCAGGGGTATGAGCAGTTCTTC. Protein sequence: CASSQGGQGYEQFF.

V and J are TRBV12-3 or TRBV12-4 and TRBJ2-1, with 8 positions matching TRBD2. The trim removed 6 bases at V and 0 bases at J, leaving 7 bases unmatched. This CDR3 contains 16 residues. The CDR3 spells CASSPRTSFSYNEQFF. CDR3 sequence (DNA): TGTGCCAGCAGCCCTAGGACTAGCTTCTCCTACAATGAGCAGTTCTTC.

Details on this clonotype: A read error may produce the germline difference seen at one junction end. The V and J genes are TRBV2 and TRBJ2-1; unclear D gene. The CDR3 loop spans 11 amino acids. The germline CDR1 and CDR2 sequences are SNHLY and FYNNEI. DNA for the CDR3: TGTGCCAGCAGTGAACTGCAGGTTACGGTCTTC. This translates into CASSELQVTVF. The variable domain in full, completed from reference TRBV2 and TRBJ2-1, reads EPEVTQTPSHQVTQMGQEVILRCVPISNHLYFYWYRQILGQKVEFLVSFYNNEISEKSEIFDDQFSVERPDGSNFTLKIRSTKLEDSAMYFCASSELQVTVFGPGTRLTVL.

This clonotype was counted at least ten times. This rearrangement joins TRBV10-3 to TRBJ1-1; D may be TRBD1 (6 bases). The V end lost 0 bases, the J end lost 2 bases, and 13 bases lay between the germline ends. Germline CDR1 is ENHRY and CDR2 is SYGVKD. CDR3 size: 16 residues. The CDR3 sequence is CAISESMGQVNTEAFF. Here the CDR3 DNA reads TGTGCCATCAGTGAGTCGATGGGACAAGTAAACACTGAAGCTTTCTTT.

For this clonotype: This may be a read error: a much more frequent sequence differs by one nucleotide. The CDR3 protein is CATSDGQGYNEQFF. The CDR3, as DNA: TGTGCCACCAGTGACGGACAGGGGTACAATGAGCAGTTCTTC. The chain has TRBV24-1 and TRBJ2-1; TRBD1 matches 9 bases. V lost 4 bases, J lost 4 bases, and 1 base stayed unmatched. The CDR3 runs to 14 residues. The germline V gene has CDR1 KGHDR and CDR2 SFDVKD.

This chain joins TRBV9 and TRBJ1-2, with 10 bases aligning to TRBD1. Germline V gene sequence: CDR1 SGDLS, CDR2 YYNGEE. This CDR3 is built from 15 residues. V shed 0 bases and J 4 bases; nucleotides not matched to a gene: 3. The CDR3, as DNA: TGTGCCAGCAGCGTAGAGGACAGGGGGACCTATGGCTACACCTTC. Residues: CASSVEDRGTYGYTF. Full variable domain (outside the CDR3, taken from reference TRBV9 and TRBJ1-2): DSGVTQTPKHLITATGQRVTLRCSPRSGDLSVYWYQQSLDQGLQFLIQYYNGEERAKGNILERFSAQQFPDLHSELNLSSLELGDSALYFCASSVEDRGTYGYTFGSGTRLTVV.

The V gene is TRBV20-1, the J gene TRBJ1-2; a possible D gene is TRBD1 (6 bases). CDR3 size: 13 residues. V dropped 0 bases and J dropped 5 bases, with 10 bases sitting between them. Germline V lookup: CDR1 DFQATT, CDR2 SNEGSKA (reference sequence). CDR3 sequence (DNA): TGCAGTGCTAGAGACAGGGGAGGATATGGCTACACCTTC. It yields the protein CSARDRGGYGYTF.

This clonotype was counted at least ten times. The chain combines TRBV9 with TRBJ2-3; 8 bases align to TRBD1. The CDR3 has 15 residues. The J segment lost 2 bases and the V segment lost 4 bases, leaving 6 bases of the junction unmatched. The V gene's germline CDR1 is SGDLS and CDR2 YYNGEE. The CDR3 sequence: CASSFRQGTTDTQYF. The CDR3, as DNA: TGTGCCAGCAGCTTTAGACAGGGGACCACAGATACGCAGTATTTT.

This clonotype was detected ten times or more. The rearrangement uses TRBV6-1 and TRBJ2-4, with 8 bases identical to TRBD2. CDR3 length: 13 amino acids. CDR1 MNHNS and CDR2 SASEGT come from the germline V gene. J gave up 7 bases and V 7 bases, and 6 bases lay outside the gene matches. The CDR3 protein is CASTGGGDNIQYF. In nucleotides, the CDR3 is TGTGCCAGCACGGGGGGGGGGGACAACATTCAGTACTTC.